This TCR beta chain was observed in a study of control samples from healthy donors and cancer patients. Measured with immunoSEQ multiplex PCR; TCRdb has only the in-frame clones, and not every one. The repertoire holds 190,000 or so clones, with 85% to 95% as singletons. This receptor was taken from a man younger than 30 in good health. Material: blood.

CDR3 region: CASSLFGVDYGYTF. CDR3 coding DNA: TGTGCCAGCAGCTTATTTGGGGTTGACTATGGCTACACCTTC. This sequence joins TRBV5-4 and TRBJ1-2; no clear D gene. CDR3 length equals 14 residues. Germline V gives CDR1 SGHNT, CDR2 YYREEE (reference sequence). V shed 2 bases and J shed 3 bases, with 11 bases lying between them.